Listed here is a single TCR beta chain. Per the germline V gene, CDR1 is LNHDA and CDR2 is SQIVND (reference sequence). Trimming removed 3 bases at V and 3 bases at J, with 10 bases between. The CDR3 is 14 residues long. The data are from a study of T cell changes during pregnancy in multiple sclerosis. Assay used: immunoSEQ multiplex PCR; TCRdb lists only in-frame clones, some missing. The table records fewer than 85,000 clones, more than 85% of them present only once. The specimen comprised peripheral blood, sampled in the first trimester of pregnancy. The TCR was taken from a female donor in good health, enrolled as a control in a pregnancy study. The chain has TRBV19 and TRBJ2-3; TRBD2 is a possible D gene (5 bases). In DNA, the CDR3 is TGTGCCAGTAGTATTTACTCGGGGACAGATACGCAGTATTTT. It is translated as CASSIYSGTDTQYF.